This T cell receptor beta chain emerged from a study of blood T cell repertoires in COVID-19. Across the whole study: Acute and convalescent COVID-19 samples came from the United States, Italy and Spain.

Trimming shortened V by 3 bases and J by 0 bases, and 8 bases separated the two germline ends. The CDR3 contains 14 residues. Per the germline V gene, CDR1 is MNHNS and CDR2 is SASEGT. Original analysis: Nucleated cell number was recorded as an estimate derived from reference gene primer amplification. Clones were read by immunoSEQ multiplex PCR, and TCRdb kept only the in-frame ones, dropping some. V and J calls and clone size follow that table, whereas D and trimming were derived from the DNA. This repertoire shows more than 200,000 clones, roughly 86% found once; its top ten account for roughly 5%. Followed over time, Seattle patients had been enrolled while infection was active.

This receptor was taken from a woman in her fifties or sixties with COVID-19, enrolled during active disease. Sequenced: peripheral blood. The chain couples TRBV6-1 to TRBJ1-1; D is perhaps TRBD1 (6 bases). The CDR3, as DNA: TGTGCCAGCAGTGAGGACAGATTGAACACTGAAGCTTTCTTT. This sequence encodes CASSEDRLNTEAFF.